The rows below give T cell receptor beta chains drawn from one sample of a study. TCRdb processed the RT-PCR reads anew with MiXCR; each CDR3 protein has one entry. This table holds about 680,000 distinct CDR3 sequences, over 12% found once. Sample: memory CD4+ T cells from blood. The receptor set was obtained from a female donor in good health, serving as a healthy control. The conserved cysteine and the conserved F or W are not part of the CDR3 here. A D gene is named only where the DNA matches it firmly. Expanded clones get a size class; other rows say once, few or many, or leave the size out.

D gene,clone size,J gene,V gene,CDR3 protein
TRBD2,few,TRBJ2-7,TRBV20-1,SARAGTSSEQY
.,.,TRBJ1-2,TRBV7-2,ASSARVSYGYT
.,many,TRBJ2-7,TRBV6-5,ASSLREPFDEQY
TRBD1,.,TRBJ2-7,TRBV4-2,ASSQPGQGNYEQY
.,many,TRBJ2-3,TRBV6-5,ASSYSGTSTDTQY
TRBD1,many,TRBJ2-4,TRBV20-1,SASQTGTNIQY
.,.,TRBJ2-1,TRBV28,ASSSIGFGQF
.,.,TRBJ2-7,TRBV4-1,ASSQDLRAFQSEQY
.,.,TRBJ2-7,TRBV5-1,ASSPAVWTTYEQY
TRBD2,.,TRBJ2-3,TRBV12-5,ASGLTSTSGITDTQY
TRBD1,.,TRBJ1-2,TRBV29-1,SVDRENGYT
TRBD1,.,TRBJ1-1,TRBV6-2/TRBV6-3,ASTTGGLPEAF
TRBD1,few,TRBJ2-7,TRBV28,ASSFGPTGRRYEQY
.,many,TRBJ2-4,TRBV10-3,AIREEGVNIQY
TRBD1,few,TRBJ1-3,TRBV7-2,ASSLGLGTGSGNTIY
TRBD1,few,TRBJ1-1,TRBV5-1,ASSLTPGGLEAF